This is a list of T cell receptor beta chains from one sample in a study of blood T cell repertoires in COVID-19. Method: immunoSEQ multiplex PCR; TCRdb's copy keeps in-frame clones and lacks some. Among roughly 120,000 clones, 80% to 85% were seen once, and the ten largest hold approximately 0.76%. The sample was peripheral blood. All receptors come from a woman aged 70 to 79 with acute or convalescent COVID-19. Both conserved end residues are part of each CDR3. D genes are given only for firm matches. The size field is filled for only some rows; it gives once, few, many or a size class.

>TRBD1|few|TRBJ1-4|TRBV28
CASRAGGEKLFF
TGTGCCAGCAGGGCAGGGGGTGAAAAACTGTTTTTT
>TRBD2|once|TRBJ2-7|TRBV2
CASSPGLAGGGEQYF
TGTGCCAGCAGCCCGGGACTAGCGGGAGGGGGCGAGCAGTACTTC
>TRBD2|.|TRBJ2-1|TRBV5-1
CASSLALLAGGRWDEQFF
TGCGCCAGCAGCTTGGCCCTTCTAGCGGGAGGCCGATGGGATGAGCAGTTCTTC
>.|few|TRBJ1-5|TRBV6-5
CASSYDRVKPQHF
TGTGCCAGCAGTTACGACCGGGTGAAGCCCCAGCATTTT
>TRBD2|.|TRBJ2-1|TRBV3-1/TRBV3-2
CASSYSLAASYNEQFF
TGTGCCAGCAGCTATTCTCTAGCGGCCTCCTACAATGAGCAGTTCTTC
>.|.|TRBJ2-7|TRBV7-9
CASSSDTQSFYEQYF
TGTGCCAGCAGTTCAGACACACAGAGCTTTTACGAGCAGTACTTC
>.|.|TRBJ1-2|TRBV3-1/TRBV3-2
CASSHGKAGEGYTF
TGTGCCAGCAGCCATGGTAAGGCAGGGGAAGGCTACACCTTC
>.|.|TRBJ1-1|TRBV5-1
CASSFQNTEAFF
TGCGCCAGCAGCTTCCAGAACACTGAAGCTTTCTTT
>TRBD1|few|TRBJ1-2|TRBV14
CASSQGQGGYYGYTF
TGTGCCAGCAGCCAAGGACAGGGGGGCTACTATGGCTACACCTTC
>TRBD2|.|TRBJ2-3|TRBV7-3
CASSPRTSGGGDTQYF
TGTGCCAGCAGCCCCCGGACTAGCGGGGGGGGAGATACGCAGTATTTT
>TRBD2|.|TRBJ2-7|TRBV6-2/TRBV6-3
CASSYPGLAGELEQYF
TGTGCCAGCAGTTACCCGGGACTAGCTGGGGAGTTGGAGCAGTACTTC
>.|once|TRBJ1-1|TRBV9
CASSRIQGNTEAFF
TGTGCCAGCAGCCGTATACAGGGGAACACTGAAGCTTTCTTT
>.|once|TRBJ1-1|TRBV11-2
CASSLERANTEAFF
TGTGCCAGCAGCTTAGAGCGGGCAAACACTGAAGCTTTCTTT
>TRBD1|.|TRBJ1-5|TRBV19
CASRLPGQRNQPQHF
TGTGCCAGTAGATTACCGGGACAGCGCAATCAGCCCCAGCATTTT
>TRBD2|.|TRBJ2-5|TRBV3-1/TRBV3-2
CASSQLAGEWETQYF
TGTGCCAGCAGCCAACTAGCGGGGGAGTGGGAGACCCAGTACTTC
>.|.|TRBJ2-7|TRBV30
CAWTRDTQSYEQYF
TGTGCCTGGACCCGAGACACGCAGTCCTACGAGCAGTACTTC
>.|.|TRBJ1-5|TRBV28
CASSWPNQPQHF
TGTGCCAGCAGTTGGCCCAATCAGCCCCAGCATTTT
>TRBD1|.|TRBJ2-2|TRBV27
CASSFDRVGTGELFF
TGTGCCAGCAGTTTCGACAGGGTGGGGACCGGGGAGCTGTTTTTT
>TRBD2|once|TRBJ2-5|TRBV3-1/TRBV3-2
CASSPTHPFRSGGVVETQYF
TGTGCCAGCAGTCCTACTCACCCCTTCCGGAGCGGGGGGGTGGTAGAGACCCAGTACTTC
>.|.|TRBJ2-7|TRBV18
CASSTSGRKGEQYF
TGTGCCAGCTCGACGTCGGGGAGGAAAGGCGAGCAGTACTTC
>TRBD2|.|TRBJ2-7|TRBV19
CASSIGTSGSYEQYF
TGTGCCAGTAGTATAGGGACTAGCGGGAGCTACGAGCAGTACTTC
>.|.|TRBJ2-2|TRBV19
CASSTAVTGVHPGELFF
TGTGCCAGTAGTACAGCTGTAACGGGTGTGCATCCCGGGGAGCTGTTTTTT
>.|.|TRBJ2-3|TRBV5-1
CASSLGTVSSTDTQYF
TGCGCCAGCAGCTTGGGGACAGTTTCTAGCACAGATACGCAGTATTTT
>TRBD2|once|TRBJ2-4|TRBV6-5
CASSSRTSGGRDIQYF
TGTGCCAGCAGTTCTCGGACTAGCGGGGGGAGGGACATTCAGTACTTC
>TRBD1|.|TRBJ1-5|TRBV19
CASSILEGQSNQPQHF
TGTGCCAGTAGTATCCTAGAGGGACAGAGCAATCAGCCCCAGCATTTT
>.|.|TRBJ2-5|TRBV30
CAWTTGIGGTQYF
TGTGCCTGGACTACAGGGATTGGGGGGACCCAGTACTTC
>TRBD2|once|TRBJ2-1|TRBV9
CASSVSGGDYNEQFF
TGTGCCAGCAGCGTGAGCGGGGGGGACTACAATGAGCAGTTCTTC
>TRBD1|.|TRBJ1-1|TRBV18
CASSRDRDLRNTEAFF
TGTGCCAGCTCACGTGACAGGGACCTAAGAAACACTGAAGCTTTCTTT
>TRBD1|.|TRBJ1-2|TRBV2
CASSDRGSRGYTF
TGTGCCAGCAGTGACAGGGGGAGTAGAGGCTACACCTTC
>TRBD1|.|TRBJ1-2|TRBV28
CASRPTGFGGYTF
TGTGCCAGCAGACCGACAGGGTTCGGTGGCTACACCTTC
>.|.|TRBJ2-7|TRBV13
CASSLARYEQYF
TGTGCCAGCAGCCTAGCGCGGTACGAGCAGTACTTC
>.|.|TRBJ2-2|TRBV5-1
CASSQRLGNTGELFF
TGCGCCAGCAGCCAAAGACTAGGGAACACCGGGGAGCTGTTTTTT
>.|.|TRBJ1-2|TRBV15
CATSRDDEYTF
TGTGCCACCAGCAGAGATGATGAGTACACCTTC
>.|.|TRBJ2-1|TRBV30
CAWSVLRGHEQFF
TGTGCCTGGAGCGTCCTACGAGGGCATGAGCAGTTCTTC
>TRBD1|.|TRBJ1-2|TRBV4-1
CASSQDGTGSAGYGYTF
TGCGCCAGCAGCCAAGATGGGACAGGGTCTGCAGGCTATGGCTACACCTTC
>TRBD1|once|TRBJ2-5|TRBV7-7
CASSVGGQAEGTQYF
TGTGCCAGCAGCGTAGGAGGACAGGCGGAAGGGACCCAGTACTTC
>.|.|TRBJ2-1|TRBV7-2
CASSPRPSVVGEQFF
TGTGCCAGCAGCCCTAGGCCCTCTGTCGTAGGTGAGCAGTTCTTC
>TRBD1|.|TRBJ1-4|TRBV7-9
CASSPGQGGTTNEKLFF
TGTGCCAGCAGCCCGGGACAGGGGGGGACAACTAATGAAAAACTGTTTTTT
>TRBD2|.|TRBJ2-5|TRBV6-5
CASKRETGTQYF
TGTGCCAGCAAGCGGGAGACGGGGACCCAGTACTTC
>.|.|TRBJ2-7|TRBV27
CASGLSLAGAAGEQYF
TGTGCCAGCGGGTTATCCCTTGCAGGGGCGGCTGGGGAGCAGTACTTC
>TRBD1|.|TRBJ1-5|TRBV29-1
CSVGQGAGQPQHF
TGCAGCGTTGGGCAGGGGGCTGGCCAGCCCCAGCATTTT
>TRBD1|.|TRBJ1-4|TRBV6-6
CASSSDRGIREKLFF
TGTGCCAGCAGTTCGGACAGGGGGATAAGGGAAAAACTGTTTTTT
>.|many|TRBJ1-1|TRBV19
CASSTPGMNTEAFF
TGTGCCAGTAGTACCCCCGGGATGAACACTGAAGCTTTCTTT
>.|.|TRBJ1-2|TRBV28
CASSLPGEVYGYTF
TGTGCCAGCAGTTTACCGGGGGAAGTCTATGGCTACACCTTC
>TRBD2|.|TRBJ2-2|TRBV7-8
CASSLRGGDLVTGELFF
TGTGCCAGCAGCTTGCGGGGGGGGGACCTGGTCACCGGGGAGCTGTTTTTT
>TRBD1|once|TRBJ2-5|TRBV11-2
CASSFDRVKQETQYF
TGTGCCAGCAGTTTCGACAGGGTGAAACAAGAGACCCAGTACTTC
>TRBD2|.|TRBJ2-3|TRBV6-2/TRBV6-3
CASSYSKREIDTQYF
TGTGCCAGCAGTTACTCGAAGCGGGAGATAGATACGCAGTATTTT
>TRBD2|.|TRBJ2-1|TRBV19
CASSIDLPSGASVVKQFF
TGTGCCAGTAGTATAGATCTCCCTAGCGGGGCCTCTGTGGTGAAGCAGTTCTTC
>TRBD2|.|TRBJ2-1|TRBV2
CASSGLADLNEQFF
TGTGCCAGCTCCGGACTAGCGGACCTCAATGAGCAGTTCTTC
>TRBD1|.|TRBJ1-3|TRBV5-1
CASSSQGDSGNTIYF
TGCGCCAGCAGCTCCCAGGGGGACTCTGGAAACACCATATATTTT
>.|once|TRBJ1-2|TRBV9
CASSPVLQGNYGYTF
TGTGCCAGCAGCCCCGTGTTGCAGGGAAACTATGGCTACACCTTC
>.|.|TRBJ2-6|TRBV29-1
CSVETRVGANVLTF
TGCAGCGTTGAGACCCGGGTCGGGGCCAACGTCCTGACTTTC
>.|.|TRBJ1-5|TRBV24-1
CATSEGDSQPQHF
TGTGCCACCAGTGAGGGTGACAGTCAGCCCCAGCATTTT
>.|.|TRBJ1-2|TRBV18
CASSPPVREGNRYGYTF
TGTGCCAGCTCACCACCGGTTCGGGAGGGGAATCGCTATGGCTACACCTTC
>TRBD2|once|TRBJ2-1|TRBV19
CASSDRTSGSGEQFF
TGTGCCAGTAGTGATAGGACTAGCGGGAGTGGTGAGCAGTTCTTC